Listed below are T cell receptor beta chains from one sample, sequenced in a study of cytomegalovirus exposure and HLA in healthy donors. Here immunoSEQ multiplex PCR was the method, and the copy in TCRdb shows in-frame clones only, minus some. Of approximately 110,000 clones detected, around 70% appear once; the ten largest clones hold around 3.9%. The sequenced sample was PBMCs. Receptors were obtained from a woman in her thirties or forties in good health and CMV-seropositive. CDR3s include the opening cysteine and the closing phenylalanine or tryptophan. A D gene is named only where the DNA matches it firmly. Clone size appears in some rows only: once, few, many, or a class for an expanded clone.

>NA|NA|TRBV7-9|TRBJ2-1
CASSFPREHVQFF
TGTGCCAGCAGCTTCCCTCGGGAACATGTGCAGTTCTTC
>TRBD1|NA|TRBV2|TRBJ2-2
CASSEGGDRGFTGELFF
TGTGCCAGCAGTGAAGGAGGGGACAGGGGTTTCACCGGGGAGCTGTTTTTT
>TRBD1|NA|TRBV7-2|TRBJ1-2
CASSLEQGLGGYTF
TGTGCCAGCAGCTTAGAACAGGGGCTCGGTGGCTACACCTTC
>TRBD2|NA|TRBV4-1|TRBJ2-1
CASSQGSGRAANEQFF
TGCGCCAGCAGCCAAGGGAGCGGGAGGGCCGCCAATGAGCAGTTCTTC
>NA|once|TRBV29-1|TRBJ1-4
CSVARQNNEKLFF
TGCAGCGTTGCGCGGCAGAATAATGAAAAACTGTTTTTT
>TRBD2|few|TRBV27|TRBJ2-7
CASSKIREGQIYEQYF
TGTGCCAGCAGTAAAATACGGGAGGGACAAATCTACGAGCAGTACTTC
>NA|few|TRBV7-2|TRBJ1-4
CASSLNRAGEKLFF
TGTGCCAGCAGCTTAAACAGGGCCGGCGAAAAACTGTTTTTT
>NA|NA|TRBV21-1|TRBJ2-7
CASSPIPMKALISSYEQYF
TGTGCCAGCTCACCGATCCCCATGAAGGCACTAATCTCGTCCTACGAGCAGTACTTC
>TRBD1|NA|TRBV9|TRBJ2-1
CASSVGGQVTNEQFF
TGTGCCAGCAGCGTAGGGGGACAGGTGACCAATGAGCAGTTCTTC
>TRBD2|once|TRBV5-6|TRBJ2-5
CASKAGALSGETQYF
TGTGCCAGTAAAGCGGGGGCACTTTCGGGGGAGACCCAGTACTTC
>NA|NA|TRBV5-1|TRBJ1-2
CASSLTGNIGGYTF
TGCGCCAGCAGCTTAACAGGGAATATAGGTGGCTACACCTTC
>TRBD1|NA|TRBV9|TRBJ1-2
CASSVGTADGYTF
TGTGCCAGCAGCGTTGGGACAGCGGATGGCTACACCTTC
>TRBD1|NA|TRBV7-8|TRBJ1-5
CASSARTGGSSQPQHF
TGTGCCAGCAGCGCCCGGACAGGGGGATCGAGTCAGCCCCAGCATTTT
>TRBD1|NA|TRBV2|TRBJ2-5
CASNPYRQGAETQYF
TGTGCCAGCAACCCTTACCGACAGGGGGCAGAGACCCAGTACTTC
>NA|NA|TRBV6-5|TRBJ1-3
CASSYSTRVSGNTIYF
TGTGCCAGCAGTTACTCGACCAGGGTATCGGGAAACACCATATATTTT
>NA|NA|TRBV7-9|TRBJ1-2
CSSSRRGPYGYTF
TGTTCCAGCAGCCGCAGGGGACCCTATGGCTACACCTTC
>NA|once|TRBV5-4|TRBJ2-5
CASSFRGNQETQYF
TGTGCCAGCAGCTTTCGGGGGAACCAAGAGACCCAGTACTTC
>NA|NA|TRBV5-1|TRBJ1-1
CASHKNTEAFF
TGCGCCAGCCACAAGAACACTGAAGCTTTCTTT
>TRBD1|NA|TRBV6-5|TRBJ1-2
CASRGRRGQGYGYTF
TGTGCCAGCAGGGGACGCAGGGGGCAGGGCTATGGCTACACCTTC
>NA|few|TRBV25-1|TRBJ1-2
CASSGGGGGRGYTF
TGTGCCAGCAGTGGAGGCGGGGGGGGGCGAGGCTACACCTTC
>TRBD1|few|TRBV4-2|TRBJ1-4
CASSRLGQNEKLFF
TGTGCCAGCAGCCGCTTGGGACAGAATGAAAAACTGTTTTTT
>TRBD2|few|TRBV5-1|TRBJ2-7
CASTLSGRYDEQYF
TGCGCCAGCACCCTTAGCGGGAGGTACGACGAGCAGTACTTC
>TRBD2|few|TRBV5-1|TRBJ2-7
CASSAGTSGTYEQYF
TGCGCCAGCAGCGCTGGGACTAGCGGGACCTACGAGCAGTACTTC
>TRBD1|NA|TRBV5-1|TRBJ2-7
CASSSGTGEYEQYF
TGCGCCAGCAGCTCCGGGACAGGAGAGTACGAGCAGTACTTC
>TRBD2|NA|TRBV5-1|TRBJ2-7
CASSPGLAAYEQYF
TGCGCCAGCAGCCCGGGACTAGCAGCATACGAGCAGTACTTC
>NA|few|TRBV7-3|TRBJ2-5
CASSFAGQETQYF
TGTGCCAGCAGCTTTGCGGGCCAAGAGACCCAGTACTTC
>NA|once|TRBV2|TRBJ1-6
CASSDMWQGSSYNSPLHF
TGTGCCAGCAGTGATATGTGGCAGGGCAGCTCCTATAATTCACCCCTCCACTTT
>NA|NA|TRBV27|TRBJ2-1
CASSLPPPSRGNEQFF
TGTGCCAGCAGTCTACCCCCCCCCTCTCGGGGCAATGAGCAGTTCTTC
>TRBD1|few|TRBV9|TRBJ2-4
CASSVGQGSGIQYF
TGTGCCAGCAGCGTAGGACAGGGCTCTGGCATTCAGTACTTC
>TRBD2|NA|TRBV7-9|TRBJ2-7
CSSSPSGSYEQYF
TGTTCCAGCAGCCCGAGCGGGAGCTACGAGCAGTACTTC
>NA|once|TRBV30|TRBJ1-5
CAWSGSGFGQPQHF
TGTGCCTGGAGTGGCTCAGGGTTTGGTCAGCCCCAGCATTTT
>TRBD1|NA|TRBV4-3|TRBJ1-6
CASSQETGGYSPLHF
TGCGCCAGCAGCCAAGAAACAGGGGGCTATTCACCCCTCCACTTT
>NA|NA|TRBV19|TRBJ1-5
CASSIVRTENQPQHF
TGTGCCAGTAGTATAGTGAGGACAGAGAATCAGCCCCAGCATTTT